This entry lists 32 T cell receptor beta chains sequenced from one sample in a study of read filtering for tumor transcriptome and immune sequencing. From 300 to 450 ng of RNA, a library with molecular barcoded alpha/delta and beta/gamma adaptors was made. TCRdb independently ran MiXCR on the reads; one entry per CDR3 protein. The table records about 86,000 distinct CDR3 sequences, 9% to 15% of them present only once. The sample taken for sequencing was a population of CD138-negative cells sorted from bone marrow. The source is a donor at least 40 years old with multiple myeloma.

In this sample, this clonotype turned up many times. V and J are TRBV11-3 and TRBJ2-2, with D possibly being TRBD1 or TRBD2 (6 bases each). The V gene's germline CDR1 is SGHNT and CDR2 YENEEA. This CDR3 contains 15 residues. V was trimmed by 3 bases and J by 4 bases, leaving 12 bases between them. The CDR3 region is CASSLRDTGTGELFF. For the CDR3, the DNA is TGTGCCAGCAGCTTGCGGGACACTGGCACCGGGGAGCTGTTTTTT.

This clonotype was counted only a few times. The genes are TRBV7-2 and TRBJ2-5; D remains unclear. The CDR3 sequence is 13 residues long. Germline assignment: CDR1 SGHTA and CDR2 FQGNSA. V was trimmed by 1 base and J by 2 bases, leaving 5 bases between them. The CDR3 reads CASSLGIQETQYF. CDR3 in DNA: TGTGCCAGCAGCTTAGGAATACAAGAGACCCAGTACTTC.

This clonotype appeared a few times. Germline is not matched at one junction end, which may reflect a read error. V gene TRBV30 combines with J gene TRBJ2-5, with TRBD2 matching 9 bases. This CDR3 comprises 14 residues. The V gene's germline CDR1 is GTSNPN and CDR2 SVGIG (reference sequence). The CDR3 loop reads CAWRASGAKETQHF. DNA for the CDR3: TGTGCCTGGAGGGCTAGCGGGGCAAAGGAGACCCAGCACTTC.

This clonotype has ten or more counts. This rearrangement joins TRBV3-1 to TRBJ1-4; 7 nucleotides agree with TRBD1. In germline, CDR1 is LGHDT, CDR2 YNNKEL (reference sequence). V shed 4 bases, J shed 5 bases, and the junction held 7 bases outside the gene matches. The CDR3 length is 15 residues. The CDR3 sequence is CASSLQGQLNEKLFF. The DNA of the CDR3 is TGTGCCAGCAGCCTTCAGGGACAGCTGAATGAAAAACTGTTTTTT.

This clonotype was detected ten times or more. This chain joins TRBV28 and TRBJ2-5, with D hard to call. The germline CDR1 and CDR2 sequences are MDHEN and SYDVKM. CDR3 length: 11 residues. V lost 6 bases and J 2 bases, leaving 4 bases between the germline ends. The CDR3 bases are TGTGCCAGCAGATCTCAAGAGACCCAGTACTTC. The encoded protein is CASRSQETQYF.

At least ten counts were recorded for this clonotype. The chain is built from TRBV12-3 or TRBV12-4 and TRBJ1-4; no clear D gene. The CDR3 sequence is 14 residues long. Trimming shortened V by 2 bases and J by 7 bases, and 11 bases separated the two germline ends. CDR3 region: CASSLNVGSEKLFF. CDR3 DNA: TGTGCCAGCAGTTTAAACGTAGGATCTGAAAAACTGTTTTTT.

This clonotype came up many times. This chain joins TRBV9 and TRBJ2-2; D is possibly TRBD1 or TRBD2 (5 bases each). CDR1 and CDR2 from the germline V gene are SGDLS and YYNGEE. This CDR3 has 16 amino acids. Trimming took off 0 bases at V and 4 bases at J, with 13 bases between the two ends. The CDR3 nucleotides read TGTGCCAGCAGCGTAGAGATTGGGGCGGGCACCGGGGAGCTGTTTTTT. This translates into CASSVEIGAGTGELFF.

This clonotype showed up many times. The genes are TRBV20-1 and TRBJ2-5; D is uncertain. This CDR3 is 15 amino acids long. From germline, CDR1 is DFQATT and CDR2 SNEGSKA (reference sequence). Trimming pared 0 bases from V and 5 bases from J, leaving 16 bases between. The CDR3, as DNA: TGCAGTGCTAGAGATCCCCAACGCGGAAGGGAGACCCAGTACTTC. It yields the protein CSARDPQRGRETQYF.

This clonotype was counted ten times or more. The J gene is TRBJ2-1, the V gene TRBV7-3; D is perhaps TRBD2 (6 bases). The V end lost 5 bases, the J end lost 9 bases, and 17 bases lay between the germline ends. The CDR3 has 14 residues. Germline V gene lookup returns CDR1 SGHTA and CDR2 FQGTGA. The CDR3 reads CASSPRDFSSEQFF. CDR3 coding DNA: TGTGCCAGCAGCCCACGGGACTTTAGCTCTGAGCAGTTCTTC.

This chain connects TRBV7-2 to TRBJ2-7; D possibly corresponds to TRBD2 (5 bases). The CDR3 contains 13 residues. Germline V gives CDR1 SGHTA, CDR2 FQGNSA. V shed 5 bases and J shed 2 bases, with 10 bases lying between them. The CDR3 nucleotides are TGTGCCAGCAGCCGGGATCCCGCCTACGAGCAGTACTTC. Translated, it gives CASSRDPAYEQYF.

Many counts were recorded for this clonotype. The chain employs TRBV2 and TRBJ2-3; D is ambiguous. CDR1 is SNHLY and CDR2 is FYNNEI in the germline V gene. This CDR3 contains 12 residues. Trimming removed 11 bases from V and 9 bases from J, with 18 bases in between. This chain's CDR3 is CAGTSLLVTQYF. For the CDR3, the DNA is TGTGCCGGAACCTCTTTACTTGTCACGCAGTATTTT.

At least ten counts were recorded for this clonotype. The chain combines TRBV11-2 with TRBJ2-1; 14 bases match TRBD2. Germline V gene lookup returns CDR1 SGHAT and CDR2 FQNNGV. V was clipped by 6 bases and J by 7 bases; unmatched bases: 11. The CDR3 length is 17 residues. The CDR3 protein is CASSTGTSGSPRNEQFF. The CDR3 DNA reads as TGTGCCAGCAGTACCGGGACTAGCGGGAGCCCCAGGAATGAGCAGTTCTTC.

This clonotype appeared many times. The J gene is TRBJ2-7, the V gene TRBV9; 7 bases line up with TRBD2. CDR3 length: 15 amino acids. V dropped 5 bases and J dropped 0; count of bases not matched to a gene: 8. CDR1 and CDR2 from the germline V gene are SGDLS and YYNGEE. The CDR3, as DNA: TGTGCCAGCAGTCCGACGGGGGGTGGCTCCTACGAGCAGTACTTC. Translated, it gives CASSPTGGGSYEQYF.

This clonotype was observed many times. The chain is built from TRBV2 and TRBJ2-1, with D uncertain. V was clipped by 4 bases and J by 9 bases, with 10 bases between them. Germline V CDR1 and CDR2: SNHLY, FYNNEI. The CDR3 consists of 12 residues. CDR3 sequence reads: CASSVGVPEQFF. CDR3 DNA: TGTGCCAGCAGTGTAGGAGTCCCTGAGCAGTTCTTC.

Of note for this clonotype: The junction does not match germline at one end; this may be a read error. The V and J genes are TRBV24-1 and TRBJ2-1; 9 bases match TRBD2. The length of the CDR3 is 17 residues. Germline lookup yields CDR1 KGHDR and CDR2 SFDVKD. This chain's CDR3 is CAASEFTTRGRANEQFF. CDR3 nucleotide sequence: TGTGCCGCCAGTGAATTCACGACTCGCGGGAGGGCTAATGAGCAGTTCTTC.

This clonotype was observed many times. The V gene is TRBV29-1, the J gene TRBJ2-7, with TRBD1 matching 10 bases. There are 13 residues in the CDR3. Trimming removed 7 bases from V and 6 bases from J; junction bases left unmatched: 9. Germline CDR1 SQVTM, CDR2 ANQGSEA. The CDR3, as DNA: TGCAGCGCCCTCCGGGACAGGGGAACCGAGCAGTACTTC. It is translated as CSALRDRGTEQYF.

This clonotype was detected many times. This chain links TRBV2 with TRBJ1-1; D is ambiguous. V lost 5 bases and J lost 0, with 16 bases in between. In germline, CDR1 is SNHLY, CDR2 FYNNEI. There are 16 residues in the CDR3. CDR3 sequence (DNA): TGTGCCAGCAGTCCCCAGGCTGAGATACTGAACACTGAAGCTTTCTTT. As protein: CASSPQAEILNTEAFF. Supplemented by reference TRBV2 and TRBJ1-1, the full variable domain reads EPEVTQTPSHQVTQMGQEVILRCVPISNHLYFYWYRQILGQKVEFLVSFYNNEISEKSEIFDDQFSVERPDGSNFTLKIRSTKLEDSAMYFCASSPQAEILNTEAFFGQGTRLTVV.

This clonotype was seen a handful of times. The chain has TRBV10-3 and TRBJ2-3, with TRBD2 matching over 9 bases. The V gene end was trimmed by 6 bases and the J gene end by 2 bases; junction bases not matched to a gene: 9. Germline CDR1 reads ENHRY; CDR2 reads SYGVKD. The CDR3 consists of 16 residues. CDR3 sequence (DNA): TGTGCCATCAGAGGTCCGCTAGCGGGATCCACAGATACGCAGTATTTT. Translating gives CAIRGPLAGSTDTQYF.

In this sample, this clonotype is medium-sized. This sequence joins TRBV20-1 and TRBJ2-1; 7 nucleotides align to TRBD2. Trimming removed 7 bases from V and 6 bases from J; junction bases left unmatched: 9. This CDR3 has 13 amino acids. Per germline, CDR1 DFQATT and CDR2 SNEGSKA (reference sequence). CDR3 residues: CSGRELALNEQFF. As DNA, the CDR3 is TGCAGTGGTCGTGAACTAGCGCTCAATGAGCAGTTCTTC.

This clonotype was counted at least ten times. The J gene is TRBJ2-1, the V gene TRBV7-9; 7 bases agree with TRBD2. V lost 2 bases and J lost 5; bases outside the gene matches: 21. This CDR3 region has 20 residues. Germline assignment: CDR1 SEHNR and CDR2 FQNEAQ (reference sequence). CDR3 amino acids: CASSLYALAADIRLNNEQFF. The CDR3 DNA reads as TGTGCCAGCAGCTTATACGCCCTAGCGGCTGATATCCGTTTAAACAATGAGCAGTTCTTC.

This clonotype was observed many times. This chain links TRBV7-9 with TRBJ2-5; D is possibly TRBD1 or TRBD2 (5 bases each). The CDR3 has 17 residues. Deletions cut 4 bases from V and 5 bases from J, with 23 bases between. The V gene's germline CDR1 is SEHNR and CDR2 FQNEAQ (reference sequence). Written as DNA, the CDR3 is TGTGCCAGCAGCTCAGGGAGAGGGGCTCCACGAGAGGAGACCCAGTACTTC. Translating it yields CASSSGRGAPREETQYF. Complete variable domain (other parts from reference TRBV7-9 and TRBJ2-5): DTGVSQNPRHKITKRGQNVTFRCDPISEHNRLYWYRQTLGQGPEFLTYFQNEAQLEKSRLLSDRFSAERPKGSFSTLEIQRTEQGDSAMYLCASSSGRGAPREETQYFGPGTRLLVL.

This clonotype was found a few times. A read error is possible here, since a much larger clone lies one base away. The chain employs TRBV7-9 and TRBJ2-5; 7 bases are a match to TRBD2. The V and J ends lost 6 bases and 5 bases, in that order; junction bases with no gene match: 12. Germline assignment: CDR1 SEHNR and CDR2 FQNEAQ (reference sequence). This CDR3 spans 15 amino acids. CDR3 region: CASSRGRENWETQYF. CDR3 sequence (DNA): TGTGCCAGCAGTCGTGGGCGGGAGAATTGGGAGACCCAGTACTTC.

With respect to this clonotype: A far larger clone is a single base away, which makes a read error likely. The chain is built from TRBV9 and TRBJ1-1; D might be TRBD1 (5 bases). The DNA end favors TRBJ1-6, so the J call may be wrong. The CDR3 consists of 15 residues. Germline lookup yields CDR1 SGDLS and CDR2 YYNGEE. The CDR3 nucleotides read TGTGCCAGCAGCGTCACCGGGACTAATAATTCACCCCTCCACTTT. This encodes CASSVTGTNNSPLHF.

This clonotype was detected ten times or more. The V gene is TRBV4-1, the J gene TRBJ2-7; 9 nucleotides line up with TRBD1. This CDR3 spans 15 amino acids. In germline, CDR1 is MGHRA, CDR2 YSYEKL. The V gene end was trimmed by 1 base and the J gene end by 4 bases; junction bases not matched to a gene: 5. CDR3 loop: CASSQVGTGRYEQYF. DNA for the CDR3: TGCGCCAGCAGCCAAGTGGGGACAGGGAGGTACGAGCAGTACTTC.

This clonotype was counted a few times. No conserved phenylalanine or tryptophan ends this CDR3, so it is likely a read error. The chain carries TRBV29-1 and TRBJ1-1, with D unclear. This CDR3 is 13 amino acids long. Germline V lookup: CDR1 SQVTM, CDR2 ANQGSEA. In DNA, the CDR3 is TGCGGCGTTGAGGTGGCGTTGCAGACTGAAGCTTTCTAT. The encoded protein is CGVEVALQTEAFY.

V is TRBV7-2 and J is TRBJ2-5, with D possibly matching TRBD2 (6 bases). Trimming took off 1 base at V and 7 bases at J, with 16 bases between the two ends. This CDR3 comprises 15 residues. Germline loops: CDR1 SGHTA, CDR2 FQGNSA. The CDR3 reads CASSLGLVDWGTQYF. The CDR3 DNA follows: TGTGCCAGCAGCTTAGGACTAGTAGATTGGGGGACCCAGTACTTC.

This chain links TRBV14 with TRBJ2-1; weak D call: TRBD2 (6 bases). Germline values: CDR1 SGHDN, CDR2 FVKESK. The CDR3 contains 15 residues. V was shortened by 5 bases and J by 1 base, with 12 bases between the two germline ends. This chain's CDR3 is CASSETRRSYNEQFF. In DNA, the CDR3 is TGTGCCAGCAGCGAGACTAGGAGGTCCTACAATGAGCAGTTCTTC.

This clonotype was seen ten or more times. The V gene is TRBV2, the J gene TRBJ2-5; perhaps D is TRBD1 or TRBD2 (5 bases each). V shed 3 bases and J shed 9 bases, with 17 bases lying between them. CDR1 SNHLY and CDR2 FYNNEI come from the germline V gene. This CDR3 contains 14 residues. The CDR3 reads CASSEAGTGSPQYF. The CDR3 coding sequence is TGTGCCAGCAGTGAGGCAGGGACGGGATCCCCCCAGTACTTC.

The table lists this clonotype with many counts. The chain links TRBV7-2 to TRBJ2-5; TRBD1 is a possible D gene (5 bases). CDR1 is SGHTA, CDR2 FQGNSA, per germline. The CDR3 loop spans 14 amino acids. Trimming removed 3 bases from V and 2 bases from J, with 10 bases in between. Here the CDR3 DNA reads TGTGCCAGCAGCTTTGGGGCAGGGCAAGAGACCCAGTACTTC. Translated, it gives CASSFGAGQETQYF.

This clonotype occurred many times. The chain's CDR3 is CASREQGMNTEAFF. In nucleotides, the CDR3 is TGTGCCAGCAGAGAACAGGGAATGAACACTGAAGCTTTCTTT. The chain couples TRBV6-1 to TRBJ1-1, with TRBD1 as a possible D gene (6 bases). This CDR3 region has 14 residues. CDR1 is MNHNS, CDR2 SASEGT, per germline. The germline V and J ends were trimmed by 6 bases and 0 bases, with 11 bases remaining between them.

This clonotype was counted many times. This chain connects TRBV6-2 or TRBV6-3 to TRBJ2-1; TRBD2 agrees at 11 bases. The CDR3 loop spans 15 amino acids. Germline V gene lookup returns CDR1 MNHEY and CDR2 SVGEGT. V shed 0 bases and J 7 bases; nucleotides not matched to a gene: 2. The CDR3 reads CASSYSVAGGNEQFF. The CDR3 DNA reads TGTGCCAGCAGTTACTCGGTAGCGGGGGGGAATGAGCAGTTCTTC.

In its sample, this clonotype was seen many times. The chain has TRBV6-6 and TRBJ2-7; the match to TRBD2 covers 14 bases. Looked up from germline, CDR1 is MNHNY and CDR2 is SVGAGI (reference sequence). The CDR3 is 16 residues long. The ends lost 3 bases at V and 4 bases at J; junction bases unmatched: 5. Here the CDR3 DNA reads TGTGCCAGCAGTTATGGGACTAGCGGGAGCCGGTACGAGCAGTACTTC. Its protein product is CASSYGTSGSRYEQYF.